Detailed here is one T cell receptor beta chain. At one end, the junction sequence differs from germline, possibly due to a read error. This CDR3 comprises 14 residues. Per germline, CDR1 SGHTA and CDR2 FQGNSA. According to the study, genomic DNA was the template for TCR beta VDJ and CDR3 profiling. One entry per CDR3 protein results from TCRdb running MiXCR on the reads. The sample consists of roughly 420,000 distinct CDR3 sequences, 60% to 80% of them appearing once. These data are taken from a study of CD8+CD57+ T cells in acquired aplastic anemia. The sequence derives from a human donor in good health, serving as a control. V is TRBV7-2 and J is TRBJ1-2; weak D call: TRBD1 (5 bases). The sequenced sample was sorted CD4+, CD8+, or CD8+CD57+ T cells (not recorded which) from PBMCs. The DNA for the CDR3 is TGTGCCAGCAGCTTAGAGGGGCAGCTTTCCTACGAGCAGTTC. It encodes CASSLEGQLSYEQF.